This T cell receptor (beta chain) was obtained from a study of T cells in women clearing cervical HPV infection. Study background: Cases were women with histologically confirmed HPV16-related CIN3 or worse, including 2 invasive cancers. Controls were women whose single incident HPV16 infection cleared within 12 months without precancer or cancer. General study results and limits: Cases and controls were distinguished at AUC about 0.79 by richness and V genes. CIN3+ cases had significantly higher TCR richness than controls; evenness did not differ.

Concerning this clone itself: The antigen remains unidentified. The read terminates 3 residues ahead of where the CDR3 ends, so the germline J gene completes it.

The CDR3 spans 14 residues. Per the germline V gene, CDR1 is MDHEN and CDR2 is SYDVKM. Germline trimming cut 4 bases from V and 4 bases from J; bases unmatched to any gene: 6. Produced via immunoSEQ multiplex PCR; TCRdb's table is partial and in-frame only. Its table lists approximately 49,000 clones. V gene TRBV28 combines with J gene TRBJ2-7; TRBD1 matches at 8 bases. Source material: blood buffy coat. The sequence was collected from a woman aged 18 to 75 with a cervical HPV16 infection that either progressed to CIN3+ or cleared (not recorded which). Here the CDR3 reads CASSSRDRLYEQYF. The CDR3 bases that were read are TGTGCCAGCAGTTCCCGGGACAGGTTATACGAG.